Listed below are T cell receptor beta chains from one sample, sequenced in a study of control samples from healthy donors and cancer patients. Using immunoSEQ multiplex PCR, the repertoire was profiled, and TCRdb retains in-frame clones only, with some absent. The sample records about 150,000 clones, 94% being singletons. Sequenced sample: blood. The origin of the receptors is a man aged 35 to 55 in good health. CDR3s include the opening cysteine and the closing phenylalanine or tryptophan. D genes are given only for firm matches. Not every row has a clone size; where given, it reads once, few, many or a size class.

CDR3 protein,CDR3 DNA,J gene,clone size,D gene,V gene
CASSYGEGSTEAFF,TGTGCCAGCAGTTATGGGGAGGGGAGCACTGAAGCTTTCTTT,TRBJ1-1,-,-,TRBV6-5
CASSQGAGRNEQFF,TGTGCCAGCAGCCAAGGGGCGGGGCGGAATGAGCAGTTCTTC,TRBJ2-1,-,-,TRBV3-1/TRBV3-2
CASRRASQYNSPLHF,TGTGCCAGCAGGAGAGCATCACAGTATAATTCACCCCTCCACTTT,TRBJ1-6,-,-,TRBV2
CASSQDLGYQPQHF,TGCGCCAGCAGCCAAGATTTGGGGTATCAGCCCCAGCATTTT,TRBJ1-5,-,-,TRBV4-3
CASRRSGEAFF,TGTGCCAGCCGTCGTTCCGGCGAAGCTTTCTTT,TRBJ1-1,-,-,TRBV27
CASSPGQGHNYGYTF,TGTGCCAGCAGCCCAGGACAGGGGCATAACTATGGCTACACCTTC,TRBJ1-2,-,-,TRBV21-1
CASSPAGWNTEAFF,TGTGCCAGTAGTCCCGCCGGATGGAACACTGAAGCTTTCTTT,TRBJ1-1,-,-,TRBV19
CALDLNTGELFF,TGTGCATTGGATTTGAACACCGGGGAGCTGTTTTTT,TRBJ2-2,-,-,TRBV7-9
CASSHLTGAYEQYF,TGCGCCAGCAGCCACCTCACTGGGGCCTACGAGCAGTACTTC,TRBJ2-7,-,-,TRBV4-3
CASSPRDFPNEKLFF,TGTGCCAGCAGCCCCCGGGACTTTCCTAATGAAAAACTGTTTTTT,TRBJ1-4,-,-,TRBV7-2
CASSQAVSDRYYGYTF,TGCGCCAGCAGCCAGGCCGTATCGGACAGGTACTATGGCTACACCTTC,TRBJ1-2,-,TRBD1,TRBV4-1
CASSSLWTDPSVNEQFF,TGTGCCAGCAGCAGTTTATGGACAGACCCGTCGGTTAATGAGCAGTTCTTC,TRBJ2-1,-,-,TRBV21-1
CASSLSQLYGYTF,TGTGCCAGCAGTTTATCCCAACTCTATGGCTACACCTTC,TRBJ1-2,-,-,TRBV27
CASSLAAGRYEQYF,TGCGCCAGCAGCTTGGCCGCAGGGCGCTACGAGCAGTACTTC,TRBJ2-7,once,-,TRBV5-1
CASRGRSYNTEAFF,TGTGCCAGCCGAGGGAGAAGCTATAACACTGAAGCTTTCTTT,TRBJ1-1,-,-,TRBV2
CASSRRDGGVNTEAFF,TGTGCCAGTAGTAGGCGGGACGGAGGAGTGAACACTGAAGCTTTCTTT,TRBJ1-1,-,-,TRBV19
CASSQTGPSQYF,TGTGCCAGCAGTCAAACTGGGCCTAGTCAGTACTTC,TRBJ2-7,few,-,TRBV2
CSVRNRYTGELFF,TGCAGCGTTAGGAACAGATACACCGGGGAGCTGTTTTTT,TRBJ2-2,-,-,TRBV29-1
CASRTQSGGVGEQFF,TGTGCCAGCAGGACCCAAAGCGGGGGAGTCGGGGAGCAGTTCTTC,TRBJ2-1,-,TRBD2,TRBV2
CAWSVWDSGNTIYF,TGTGCCTGGAGTGTATGGGACTCTGGAAACACCATATATTTT,TRBJ1-3,once,-,TRBV30
CSASGRGREKLFF,TGCAGTGCTAGTGGCAGGGGGCGCGAAAAACTGTTTTTT,TRBJ1-4,-,TRBD1,TRBV20-1
CASSQDSGTLHGTF,TGCGCCAGCAGCCAAGATTCCGGGACCCTGCACGGCACCTTC,TRBJ1-2,-,-,TRBV4-1
CASTTTDSNQPQHF,TGTGCCAGCACAACGACAGATAGCAATCAGCCCCAGCATTTT,TRBJ1-5,-,-,TRBV28
CASSGSIAGKRADTQYF,TGTGCCAGCAGCGGGTCTATAGCGGGGAAGCGCGCAGATACGCAGTATTTT,TRBJ2-3,-,TRBD2,TRBV9
CASSPGTSYEQYF,TGTGCCAGCAGTCCGGGGACTTCCTACGAGCAGTACTTC,TRBJ2-7,-,-,TRBV9
CSVGRTETQYF,TGCAGCGTTGGGCGGACAGAGACCCAGTACTTC,TRBJ2-5,-,-,TRBV29-1
CASSLVGNQPQHF,TGCGCCAGCAGCTTGGTGGGGAATCAGCCCCAGCATTTT,TRBJ1-5,-,-,TRBV5-1
CASSLHRNTGELFF,TGTGCCAGCAGTTTACATAGGAACACCGGGGAGCTGTTTTTT,TRBJ2-2,-,-,TRBV27
CASSDDRVREQYF,TGTGCCAGCAGTGATGACAGGGTTCGGGAGCAGTACTTC,TRBJ2-7,-,TRBD1,TRBV2
CASSEVGQGVSGAYNSPLHF,TGTGCCAGCAGTGAAGTCGGTCAGGGCGTGAGCGGCGCCTATAATTCACCCCTCCACTTT,TRBJ1-6,-,-,TRBV6-1
CATSDRGSQPQHF,TGTGCCACCAGTGACAGGGGGAGTCAGCCCCAGCATTTT,TRBJ1-5,-,TRBD1,TRBV24-1
CAWSSRDSYNSPLHF,TGTGCCTGGAGCTCCCGGGACAGCTATAATTCACCCCTCCACTTT,TRBJ1-6,-,TRBD1,TRBV30
CASSYSSAGSTEAFF,TGTGCCAGCAGTTACTCCTCCGCGGGAAGCACTGAAGCTTTCTTT,TRBJ1-1,few,-,TRBV6-5
CATSRATGEWNYGYTF,TGTGCCACCAGCAGAGCGACAGGGGAGTGGAACTATGGCTACACCTTC,TRBJ1-2,-,TRBD1,TRBV15
CASSLSGTAYQPQHF,TGTGCCAGCAGTTTATCCGGGACAGCCTATCAGCCCCAGCATTTT,TRBJ1-5,-,TRBD1,TRBV27
CASKVVGLNYGYTF,TGTGCCAGTAAGGTGGTGGGGCTTAACTATGGCTACACCTTC,TRBJ1-2,once,-,TRBV19
CASSYSSVADGYTF,TGTGCCAGCAGTTACTCTTCGGTAGCGGATGGCTACACCTTC,TRBJ1-2,once,-,TRBV6-5
CASSLDGTQNYGYTF,TGTGCCAGCAGCTTAGATGGGACACAGAACTATGGCTACACCTTC,TRBJ1-2,-,-,TRBV7-2
CASSYVWEETQYF,TGTGCCAGCAGTTATGTGTGGGAGGAGACCCAGTACTTC,TRBJ2-5,-,-,TRBV6-5
CASSSAGLNTEAFF,TGTGCCAGCAGTTCGGCAGGGCTAAACACTGAAGCTTTCTTT,TRBJ1-1,-,-,TRBV6-5